The 26 T cell receptor beta chains given below trace back to one sample, sequenced in a study of cytomegalovirus exposure and HLA in healthy donors. PCR employed 60 Vbeta and 13 Jbeta primers. The data were produced by immunoSEQ multiplex PCR, yet TCRdb's version contains in-frame clones alone and is incomplete. The sample has about 140,000 clones, over 75% seen once; the top ten hold around 2%. Specimen: PBMCs. Receptors originate from a man younger than 45 in good health and CMV-seronegative.

The chain couples TRBV7-3 to TRBJ2-7; TRBD2 matches at 9 bases. From germline, CDR1 is SGHTA and CDR2 FQGTGA. V was clipped by 2 bases and J by 3 bases; unmatched bases: 11. The CDR3 covers 17 residues. CDR3 nucleotides: TGTGCCAGCAGCTTAGGCGCTAGCGGGACGAAAGGCTACGAGCAGTACTTC. Translation gives CASSLGASGTKGYEQYF.

V usage is TRBV5-1 and J usage is TRBJ1-5; a weak D match, TRBD1 (5 bases). The CDR3 is 14 residues long. CDR1 SGHRS and CDR2 YFSETQ come from the germline V gene. Trimming removed 2 bases from V and 3 bases from J, with 9 bases in between. CDR3 bases: TGCGCCAGCAGCTTAGGGGAATCCAATCAGCCCCAGCATTTT. Protein: CASSLGESNQPQHF.

Only a few counts were recorded for this clone. The chain is built from TRBV5-5 and TRBJ2-7, with 10 bases identical to TRBD1. CDR1 is SGHKS, CDR2 YYEKEE, per germline (reference sequence). V gave up 1 base and J gave up 6 bases; unmatched junction bases: 7. The CDR3 extends over 15 amino acids. The CDR3 sequence: CASSLLTGTGAEQYF. Written as DNA, the CDR3 is TGTGCCAGCAGCTTGCTTACCGGGACAGGGGCCGAGCAGTACTTC.

The chain is built from TRBV10-3 and TRBJ1-3; 7 bases are shared with TRBD1. J gave up 0 bases and V 11 bases, and 13 bases lay outside the gene matches. This CDR3 is 16 amino acids long. CDR1 and CDR2 (germline): ENHRY, SYGVKD. CDR3 sequence reads: CAWGSGQTYSGNTIYF. As DNA, the CDR3 is TGTGCCTGGGGGTCGGGACAGACTTACTCTGGAAACACCATATATTTT.

This clone occurred a few times. The sample contains more than one DNA sequence encoding this CDR3. CDR3 residues: CASSLRSGGNTEAFF. The DNA of the CDR3 is TGCGCCAGCAGCTTGAGGTCCGGGGGGAACACTGAAGCTTTCTTT. V and J are TRBV5-1 and TRBJ1-1; maybe TRBD1 (5 bases). V was pared by 1 base and J by 1 base, with 11 bases between. The CDR3 runs to 15 residues. Germline V lookup: CDR1 SGHRS, CDR2 YFSETQ.

This sequence joins TRBV6-5 and TRBJ1-2; 7 nucleotides agree with TRBD1. With V trimmed by 8 bases and J by 8 bases, 5 bases remained unmatched. The CDR3 loop spans 11 amino acids. CDR1 MNHEY and CDR2 SVGAGI come from the germline V gene. CDR3 region: CASQGTEGYTF. CDR3 DNA: TGTGCCAGCCAAGGGACAGAAGGCTACACCTTC.

In its sample, this clone was seen a few times. V usage is TRBV6-5 and J usage is TRBJ1-1; 7 bases are a match to TRBD1. CDR1 is MNHEY and CDR2 is SVGAGI in the germline V gene. The V gene end was trimmed by 4 bases and the J gene end by 4 bases; junction bases not matched to a gene: 3. The CDR3 covers 13 residues. CDR3: CASSSTGFTEAFF. In DNA form, the CDR3 reads TGTGCCAGCAGTTCGACAGGGTTCACTGAAGCTTTCTTT.

The genes are TRBV6-5 and TRBJ1-1; possibly TRBD1 for D (6 bases). The CDR3 is 12 residues long. The V gene's germline CDR1 is MNHEY and CDR2 SVGAGI. The V end was cut by 2 bases, the J end by 6 bases, with 7 bases between. The DNA for the CDR3 is TGTGCCAGCAGTTACGGGGGCCCTGAAGCTTTCTTT. As protein: CASSYGGPEAFF.

The table lists this clone with many counts. V usage is TRBV7-2 and J usage is TRBJ1-1; possibly TRBD1 for D (5 bases). Per the germline V gene, CDR1 is SGHTA and CDR2 is FQGNSA. CDR3 length: 12 amino acids. V was clipped by 2 bases and J by 8 bases, with 9 bases between them. CDR3 amino acids: CASSLYGGEAFF. Written as DNA, the CDR3 is TGTGCCAGCAGCTTATACGGGGGAGAAGCTTTCTTT.

This clone occurred a few times. This chain uses TRBV29-1 with TRBJ2-2; 7 nucleotides line up with TRBD2. The germline V gene encodes CDR1 SQVTM and CDR2 ANQGSEA. The CDR3 is 14 residues long. Trimming cost V 5 bases and J 1 base; bases outside gene matches: 4. CDR3 region: CSVMASGNTGELFF. The CDR3 coding sequence is TGCAGCGTTATGGCTAGCGGGAACACCGGGGAGCTGTTTTTT.

The chain links TRBV6-1 to TRBJ2-3; no clear D. This CDR3 comprises 13 residues. Trimming removed 3 bases at V and 5 bases at J, with 9 bases between. Germline CDR1 is MNHNS and CDR2 is SASEGT. In DNA form, the CDR3 reads TGTGCCAGCAGTGAGAGCCCCGGAGATACGCAGTATTTT. As protein: CASSESPGDTQYF.

The V gene is TRBV5-4, the J gene TRBJ2-2, with TRBD2 identical over 15 bases. V lost 4 bases to trimming and J lost 5 bases; unmatched junction nucleotides: 6. Germline CDR1 is SGHNT and CDR2 is YYREEE (reference sequence). CDR3 length: 17 residues. CDR3 sequence reads: CASSLPGTSGRTGELFF. The CDR3 DNA reads as TGTGCCAGCAGCCTCCCCGGGACTAGCGGGAGGACCGGGGAGCTGTTTTTT.

The chain carries TRBV2 and TRBJ1-1; D gene ambiguous. V lost 7 bases, J lost 7 bases, and 16 bases lay in between. CDR3 length: 13 amino acids. Germline CDR1 and CDR2: SNHLY and FYNNEI. CDR3 protein: CASNTDSRSEAFF. CDR3 nucleotide sequence: TGTGCCAGCAACACAGATTCGCGAAGTGAAGCTTTCTTT.

The CDR3 nucleotides are TGTGCCAGCAGCGGGACAGGGGGCATCTACGAGCAGTACTTC. Amino acids: CASSGTGGIYEQYF. The chain has TRBV7-8 and TRBJ2-7, with 12 nucleotides matching TRBD1. This CDR3 has 14 amino acids. The V gene end was trimmed by 5 bases and the J gene end by 3 bases; junction bases not matched to a gene: 2. Germline V CDR1 and CDR2: SGHVS, FQNEAQ.

The V and J genes are TRBV19 and TRBJ2-1; 9 bases map to TRBD2. This CDR3 has 15 residues. V was pared by 8 bases and J by 2 bases, with 7 bases of the junction left unmatched. Germline V gene data show CDR1 as LNHDA and CDR2 as SQIVND (reference sequence). CDR3 bases: TGTGCCAGTCGGCAGGGCGGGAGGGCCTACAATGAGCAGTTCTTC. Protein: CASRQGGRAYNEQFF.

Only one count was recorded for this clone. This rearrangement joins TRBV28 to TRBJ1-4, with TRBD1 as a possible D gene (5 bases). This CDR3 is 15 amino acids long. Germline V CDR1 and CDR2: MDHEN, SYDVKM. V was trimmed by 4 bases and J by 6 bases, leaving 15 bases between them. The CDR3 nucleotides are TGTGCCAGCAGTTCCGCGGGGGAGGATGATGAAAAACTGTTTTTT. It codes for CASSSAGEDDEKLFF.

The chain recombines TRBV5-1 with TRBJ2-7, with 10 bases that match TRBD2. CDR3 length: 16 residues. CDR1 and CDR2 (germline): SGHRS, YFSETQ. V trimming: 0 bases; J trimming: 6 bases; junction bases outside the gene matches: 9. The CDR3 region is CASSLVAGGPAGEQYF. Written as DNA, the CDR3 is TGCGCCAGCAGCTTGGTAGCGGGGGGTCCCGCGGGCGAGCAGTACTTC.

CDR3 region: CASSFPGTGVYEQYF. CDR3 DNA: TGTGCCAGCAGTTTCCCCGGGACAGGGGTCTACGAGCAGTACTTC. The rearrangement uses TRBV6-5 and TRBJ2-7, with TRBD1 matching 10 bases. Germline V gene data show CDR1 as MNHEY and CDR2 as SVGAGI. The trim removed 4 bases at V and 3 bases at J, leaving 6 bases unmatched. This CDR3 has 15 residues.

The V gene is TRBV6-5, the J gene TRBJ2-5, with 10 bases lining up with TRBD1. CDR1 MNHEY and CDR2 SVGAGI come from the germline V gene. Unmatched junction bases numbered 8, after V lost 6 bases and J lost 4 bases. The CDR3 is 15 residues long. The CDR3 DNA reads TGTGCCAGCAGCCCAGACAGGGGGCCTGGAGAGACCCAGTACTTC. Translated: CASSPDRGPGETQYF.

The J gene is TRBJ2-2, the V gene TRBV9; 8 nucleotides match TRBD2. The CDR3 spans 15 residues. Germline V gene data show CDR1 as SGDLS and CDR2 as YYNGEE. The trim removed 5 bases at V and 3 bases at J, leaving 6 bases unmatched. The CDR3 region is CASSGAGVDTGELFF. Here the CDR3 DNA reads TGTGCCAGCAGTGGAGCGGGAGTTGACACCGGGGAGCTGTTTTTT.

J is TRBJ2-4 and V is TRBV5-1; 7 bases match TRBD1. The CDR3 extends over 19 amino acids. Germline CDR1 and CDR2: SGHRS and YFSETQ. The ends lost 7 bases at V and 0 bases at J; junction bases unmatched: 19. The CDR3 nucleotides are TGCGCCAGCCCGAGGGGGCCCAATTACTCCCACCTAGCCAAAAACATTCAGTACTTC. Encoded protein: CASPRGPNYSHLAKNIQYF.

This clone appeared once. The genes are TRBV5-8 and TRBJ1-1; D might be TRBD1 (5 bases). Trimming shortened V by 4 bases and J by 7 bases, and 20 bases separated the two germline ends. The CDR3 spans 15 residues. The V gene's germline CDR1 is SGHTS and CDR2 YDEGEE. CDR3 protein: CASSRNAGGGREAFF. CDR3 in DNA: TGTGCCAGCAGCCGAAATGCTGGGGGGGGACGTGAAGCTTTCTTT. Combining the CDR3 with reference TRBV5-8 and TRBJ1-1 gives the whole variable domain EAGVTQSPTHLIKTRGQQATLRCSPISGHTSVYWYQQALGLGLQFLLWYDEGEERNRGNFPPRFSGRQFPNYSSELNVNALELEDSALYLCASSRNAGGGREAFFGQGTRLTVV.

The rearrangement uses TRBV7-9 and TRBJ2-7; 7 positions agree with TRBD1. CDR3 length: 17 residues. Per the germline V gene, CDR1 is SEHNR and CDR2 is FQNEAQ (reference sequence). The junction had 13 bases not matched to a gene; V was cut back by 1 base and J by 4 bases. The CDR3 DNA follows: TGTGCCAGCAGCTTAGTCCCGCCGACAGGGTTCGGGTACGAGCAGTACTTC. Its translation is CASSLVPPTGFGYEQYF.

The J gene is TRBJ2-3, the V gene TRBV5-4; D is perhaps TRBD2 (5 bases). CDR3 length: 16 residues. Trimming stripped 4 bases from V and 0 bases from J, with 15 bases between. Germline values: CDR1 SGHNT, CDR2 YYREEE (reference sequence). The CDR3 loop is CASSAASGLSTDTQYF. CDR3 DNA: TGTGCCAGCAGCGCCGCGAGCGGTCTTAGCACAGATACGCAGTATTTT.

This clone was detected only once. This chain uses TRBV27 with TRBJ2-7; 8 nucleotides align to TRBD1. Germline-derived CDR1 and CDR2 are MNHEY and SMNVEV (reference sequence). V shed 3 bases and J 3 bases; nucleotides not matched to a gene: 7. The CDR3 loop spans 15 amino acids. CDR3 amino acids: CASSFTRQGNYEQYF. In DNA form, the CDR3 reads TGTGCCAGCAGTTTCACCCGACAGGGGAACTACGAGCAGTACTTC.

The rearrangement uses TRBV6-5 and TRBJ1-1, with 7 bases aligning to TRBD1. CDR3 length: 14 residues. The trim removed 2 bases at V and 1 base at J, leaving 1 base unmatched. Germline V CDR1 and CDR2: MNHEY, SVGAGI. CDR3 in amino acids: CASSYRGQNTEAFF. For the CDR3, the DNA is TGTGCCAGCAGTTACAGGGGGCAGAACACTGAAGCTTTCTTT.